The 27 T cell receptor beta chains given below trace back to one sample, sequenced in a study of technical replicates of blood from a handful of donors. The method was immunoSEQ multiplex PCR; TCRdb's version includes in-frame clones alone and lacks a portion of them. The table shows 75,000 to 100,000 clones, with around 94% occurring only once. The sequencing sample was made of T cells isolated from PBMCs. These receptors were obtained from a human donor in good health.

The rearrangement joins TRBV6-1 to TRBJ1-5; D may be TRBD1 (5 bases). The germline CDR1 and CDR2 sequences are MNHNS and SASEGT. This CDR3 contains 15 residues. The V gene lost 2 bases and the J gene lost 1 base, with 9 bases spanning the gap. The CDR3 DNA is TGTGCCAGCAGTGAAACCAGACAGAGCAATCAGCCCCAGCATTTT. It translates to CASSETRQSNQPQHF.

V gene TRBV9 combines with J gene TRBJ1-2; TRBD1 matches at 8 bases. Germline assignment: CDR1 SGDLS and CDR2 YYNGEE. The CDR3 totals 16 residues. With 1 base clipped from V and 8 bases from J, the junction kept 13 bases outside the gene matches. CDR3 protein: CASSVKGQGPGWGYTF. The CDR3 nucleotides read TGTGCCAGCAGCGTAAAAGGACAGGGACCGGGCTGGGGCTACACCTTC.

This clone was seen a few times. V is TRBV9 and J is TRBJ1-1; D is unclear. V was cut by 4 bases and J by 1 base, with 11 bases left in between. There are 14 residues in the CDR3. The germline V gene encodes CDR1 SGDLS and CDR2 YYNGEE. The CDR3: CASSTHAGNTEAFF. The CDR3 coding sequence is TGTGCCAGCAGCACTCATGCGGGGAACACTGAAGCTTTCTTT.

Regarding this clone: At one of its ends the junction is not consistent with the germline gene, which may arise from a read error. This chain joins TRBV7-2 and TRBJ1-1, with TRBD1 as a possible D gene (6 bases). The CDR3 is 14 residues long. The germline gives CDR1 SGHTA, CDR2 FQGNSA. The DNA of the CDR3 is TGTGCCAGCAGCCCCCACAGGGAGGGGCCCCGAGGTTACTTT. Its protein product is CASSPHREGPRGYF.

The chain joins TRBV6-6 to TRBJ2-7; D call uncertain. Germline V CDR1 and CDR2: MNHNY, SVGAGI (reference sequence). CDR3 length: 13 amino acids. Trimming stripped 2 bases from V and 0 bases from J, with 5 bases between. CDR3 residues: CASSYESSYEQYF. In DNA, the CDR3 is TGTGCCAGCAGTTACGAGAGCTCCTACGAGCAGTACTTC.

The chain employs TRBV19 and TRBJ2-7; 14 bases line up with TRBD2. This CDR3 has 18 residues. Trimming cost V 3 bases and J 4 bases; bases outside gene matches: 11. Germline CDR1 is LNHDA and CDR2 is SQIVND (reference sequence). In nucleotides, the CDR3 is TGTGCCAGTAGTATTTTTTCCGGGACTAGCGGGAGATCATACGAGCAGTACTTC. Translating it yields CASSIFSGTSGRSYEQYF. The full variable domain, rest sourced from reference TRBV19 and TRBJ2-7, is DGGITQSPKYLFRKEGQNVTLSCEQNLNHDAMYWYRQDPGQGLRLIYYSQIVNDFQKGDIAEGYSVSREKKESFPLTVTSAQKNPTAFYLCASSIFSGTSGRSYEQYFGPGTRLTVT.

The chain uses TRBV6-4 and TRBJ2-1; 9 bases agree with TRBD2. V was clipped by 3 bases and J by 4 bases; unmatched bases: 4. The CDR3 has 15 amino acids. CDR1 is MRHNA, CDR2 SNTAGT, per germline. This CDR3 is CASSESGLAYNEQFF. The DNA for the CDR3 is TGTGCCAGCAGTGAGTCGGGACTAGCTTACAATGAGCAGTTCTTC.

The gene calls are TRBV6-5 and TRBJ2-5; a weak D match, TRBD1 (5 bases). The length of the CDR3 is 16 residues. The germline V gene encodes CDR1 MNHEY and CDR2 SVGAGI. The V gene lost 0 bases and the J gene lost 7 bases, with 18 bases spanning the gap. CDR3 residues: CASSYSQGGPLMTQYF. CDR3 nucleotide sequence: TGTGCCAGCAGTTACTCGCAGGGCGGACCCCTAATGACCCAGTACTTC.

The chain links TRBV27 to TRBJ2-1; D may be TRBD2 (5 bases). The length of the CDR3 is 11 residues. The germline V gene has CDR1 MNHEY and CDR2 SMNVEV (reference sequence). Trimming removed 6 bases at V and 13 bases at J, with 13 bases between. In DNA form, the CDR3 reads TGTGCCAGCAGCTTTGGAGGCTCTCAGTTCTTC. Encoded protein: CASSFGGSQFF.

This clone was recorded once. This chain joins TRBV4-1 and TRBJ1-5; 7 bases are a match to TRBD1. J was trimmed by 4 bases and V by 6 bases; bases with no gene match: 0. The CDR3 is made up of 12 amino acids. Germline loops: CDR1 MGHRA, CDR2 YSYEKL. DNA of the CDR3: TGCGCCAGCAGACAGGGGAATCAGCCCCAGCATTTT. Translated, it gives CASRQGNQPQHF.

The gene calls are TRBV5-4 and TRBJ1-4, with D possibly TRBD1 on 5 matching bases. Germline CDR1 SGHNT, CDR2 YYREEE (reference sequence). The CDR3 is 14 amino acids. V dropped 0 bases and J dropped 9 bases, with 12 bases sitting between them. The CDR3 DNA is TGTGCCAGCAGCTTGGCCGACAGTTCCCAAAAACTGTTTTTT. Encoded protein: CASSLADSSQKLFF.

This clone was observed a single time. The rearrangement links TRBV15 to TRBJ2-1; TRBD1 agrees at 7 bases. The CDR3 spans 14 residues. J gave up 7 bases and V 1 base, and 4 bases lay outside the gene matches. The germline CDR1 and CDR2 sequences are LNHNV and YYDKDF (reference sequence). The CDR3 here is CATSRGGTDNEQFF. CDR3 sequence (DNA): TGTGCCACCAGCAGAGGGGGGACAGATAATGAGCAGTTCTTC. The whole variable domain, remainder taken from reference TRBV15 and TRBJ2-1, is DAMVIQNPRYQVTQFGKPVTLSCSQTLNHNVMYWYQQKSSQAPKLLFHYYDKDFNNEADTPDNFQSRRPNTSFCFLDIRSPGLGDTAMYLCATSRGGTDNEQFFGPGTRLTVL.

CDR3 in DNA: TGTGCCAGCAGTCTCAGGGTGGGTTCCTATGGCTACACCTTC. Protein product: CASSLRVGSYGYTF. The chain recombines TRBV11-2 with TRBJ1-2, with D possibly being TRBD1 (5 bases). CDR1 is SGHAT, CDR2 FQNNGV, per germline. The CDR3 consists of 14 residues. With 6 bases removed from V and 4 bases from J, the gap between germline ends came to 15 bases.

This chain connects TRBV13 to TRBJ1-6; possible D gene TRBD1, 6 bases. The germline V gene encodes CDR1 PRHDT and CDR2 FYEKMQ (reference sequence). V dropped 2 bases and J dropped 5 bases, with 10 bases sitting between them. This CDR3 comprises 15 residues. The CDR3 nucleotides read TGTGCCAGCAGCTTATTGGGACAACATAATTCACCCCTCCACTTT. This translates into CASSLLGQHNSPLHF.

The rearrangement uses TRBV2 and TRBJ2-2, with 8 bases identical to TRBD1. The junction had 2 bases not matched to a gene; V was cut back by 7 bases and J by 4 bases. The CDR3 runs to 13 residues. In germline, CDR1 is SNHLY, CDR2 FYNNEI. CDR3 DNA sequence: TGTGCCAGCACTGGACAGGGCACCGGGGAGCTGTTTTTT. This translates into CASTGQGTGELFF.

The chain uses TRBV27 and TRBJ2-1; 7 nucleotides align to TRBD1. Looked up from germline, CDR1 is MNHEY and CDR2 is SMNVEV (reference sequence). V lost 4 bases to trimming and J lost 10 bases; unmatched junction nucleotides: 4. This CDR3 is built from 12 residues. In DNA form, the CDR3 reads TGTGCCAGCAGTTCAGGGGACAGCGAGCAGTTCTTC. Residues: CASSSGDSEQFF.

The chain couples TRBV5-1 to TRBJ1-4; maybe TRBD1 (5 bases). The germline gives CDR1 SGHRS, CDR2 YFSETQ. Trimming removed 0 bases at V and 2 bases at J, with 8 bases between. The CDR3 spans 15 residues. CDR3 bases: TGCGCCAGCAGCTTGGGCAGGGCGACTAATGAAAAACTGTTTTTT. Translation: CASSLGRATNEKLFF.

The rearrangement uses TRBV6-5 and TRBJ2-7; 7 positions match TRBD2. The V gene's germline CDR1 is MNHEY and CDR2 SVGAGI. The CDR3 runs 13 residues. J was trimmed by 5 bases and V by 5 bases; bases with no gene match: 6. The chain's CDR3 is CASSSGTFNEQYF. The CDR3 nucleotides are TGTGCCAGCAGTAGCGGGACTTTCAACGAGCAGTACTTC.

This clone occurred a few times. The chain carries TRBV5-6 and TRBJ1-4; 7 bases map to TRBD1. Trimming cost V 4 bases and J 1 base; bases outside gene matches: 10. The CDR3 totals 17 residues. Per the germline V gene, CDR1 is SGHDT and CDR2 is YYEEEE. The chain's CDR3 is CASSLRRQGRTNEKLFF. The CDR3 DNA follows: TGTGCCAGCAGCCTAAGAAGACAGGGTCGAACTAATGAAAAACTGTTTTTT.

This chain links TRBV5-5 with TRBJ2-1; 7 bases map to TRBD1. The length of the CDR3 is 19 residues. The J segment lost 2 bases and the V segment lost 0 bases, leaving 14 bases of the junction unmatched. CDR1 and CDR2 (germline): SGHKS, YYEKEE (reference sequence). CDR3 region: CASSLAIPKTGQTYNEQFF. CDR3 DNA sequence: TGTGCCAGCAGCTTGGCGATACCGAAGACAGGGCAAACCTACAATGAGCAGTTCTTC.

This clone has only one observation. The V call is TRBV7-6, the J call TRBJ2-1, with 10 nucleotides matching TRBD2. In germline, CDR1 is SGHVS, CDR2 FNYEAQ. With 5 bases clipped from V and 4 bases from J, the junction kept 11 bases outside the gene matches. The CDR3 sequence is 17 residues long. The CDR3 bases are TGTGCCAGCAGCGGGGCGTTAGCGGGGGGTCGGTACAATGAGCAGTTCTTC. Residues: CASSGALAGGRYNEQFF.

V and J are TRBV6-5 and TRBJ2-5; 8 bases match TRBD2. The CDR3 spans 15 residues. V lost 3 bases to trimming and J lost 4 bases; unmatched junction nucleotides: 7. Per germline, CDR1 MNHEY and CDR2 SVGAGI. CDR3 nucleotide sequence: TGTGCCAGCAGTTATGGGGACGGGAGGGCAGAGACCCAGTACTTC. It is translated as CASSYGDGRAETQYF.

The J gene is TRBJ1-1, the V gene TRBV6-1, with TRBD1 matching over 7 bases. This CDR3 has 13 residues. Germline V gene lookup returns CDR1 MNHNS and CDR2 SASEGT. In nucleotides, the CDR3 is TGTGTCATAGACAGAGGGACAGCCACTGAAGCTTTCTTT. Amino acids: CVIDRGTATEAFF.

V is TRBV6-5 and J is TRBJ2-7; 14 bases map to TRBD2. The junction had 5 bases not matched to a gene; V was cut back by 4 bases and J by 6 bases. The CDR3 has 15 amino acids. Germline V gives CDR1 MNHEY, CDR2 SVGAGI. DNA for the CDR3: TGTGCCAGCAGTTCGGGACTAGCGGGAGTGCTCGAGCAGTACTTC. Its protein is CASSSGLAGVLEQYF.

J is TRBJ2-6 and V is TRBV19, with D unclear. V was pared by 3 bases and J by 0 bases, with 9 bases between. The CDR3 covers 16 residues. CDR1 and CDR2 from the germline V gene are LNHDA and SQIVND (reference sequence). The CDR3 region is CASSIQTGSGANVLTF. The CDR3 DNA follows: TGTGCCAGTAGTATTCAAACGGGCTCTGGGGCCAACGTCCTGACTTTC.

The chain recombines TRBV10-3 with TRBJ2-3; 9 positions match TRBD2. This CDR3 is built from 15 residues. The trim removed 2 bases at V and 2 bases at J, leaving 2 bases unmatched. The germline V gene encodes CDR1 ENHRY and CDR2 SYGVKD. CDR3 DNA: TGTGCCATCAGTGAGACTAGCGGGTACACAGATACGCAGTATTTT. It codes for CAISETSGYTDTQYF.

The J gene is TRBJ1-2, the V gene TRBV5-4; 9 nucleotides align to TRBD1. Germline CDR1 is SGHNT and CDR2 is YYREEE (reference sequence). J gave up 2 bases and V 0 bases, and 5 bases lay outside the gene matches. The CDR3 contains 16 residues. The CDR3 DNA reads TGTGCCAGCAGCTTGGGCCCGGGACAGGGAAACTATGGCTACACCTTC. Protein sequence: CASSLGPGQGNYGYTF.